What follows are 23 T cell receptor beta chains derived from one specimen sequenced in a study of a mutant IDH1 vaccine in newly diagnosed glioma. These receptors have no identified antigens. The table came from immunoSEQ multiplex PCR; TCRdb's copy has only in-frame clones and leaves some out. The data contain over 50,000 clones, approximately 81% of them singletons. Time point in this sample: week 5, during vaccination. Vaccine doses each comprised 300 ug of mutant IDH1 20-mer peptide, with topical imiquimod. The sequenced sample was PBMCs, obtained from a glioma patient whose treatment included an IDH1 peptide vaccine. The receptors shown here come from a man between 25 and 39 years old with glioma.

The chain recombines TRBV11-2 with TRBJ2-5, with D possibly matching TRBD1 (5 bases). Germline V lookup: CDR1 SGHAT, CDR2 FQNNGV. The CDR3 extends over 13 amino acids. The germline V and J ends were trimmed by 4 bases and 5 bases, with 11 bases remaining between them. The CDR3 loop reads CASSSGHGETQYF. In DNA, the CDR3 is TGTGCCAGCAGCTCCGGACACGGGGAGACCCAGTACTTC.

V and J are TRBV19 and TRBJ2-7, with D tentatively TRBD2 (6 bases). Trimming removed 1 base at V and 0 bases at J, with 10 bases between. Germline V CDR1 and CDR2: LNHDA, SQIVND (reference sequence). The CDR3 runs to 15 residues. CDR3 sequence reads: CASSIVGRSSYEQYF. CDR3 in DNA: TGTGCCAGTAGTATAGTTGGGAGGAGCTCCTACGAGCAGTACTTC.

The chain is built from TRBV19 and TRBJ1-5, with TRBD1 identical over 8 bases. The germline gives CDR1 LNHDA, CDR2 SQIVND (reference sequence). Trimming at V came to 8 bases and at J to 0 bases, leaving 24 bases not matched to a gene. The CDR3 has 21 amino acids. The CDR3 bases are TGTGCCAGTGGGAGCGAGTTAGGAATGGCAGGGGGCCTGGTTAGCAATCAGCCCCAGCATTTT. This sequence encodes CASGSELGMAGGLVSNQPQHF.

The chain has TRBV28 and TRBJ1-6; 7 bases agree with TRBD1. Trimming took 3 bases from V and 5 from J; bases not matched to a gene: 7. The CDR3 spans 16 residues. Germline V gene lookup returns CDR1 MDHEN and CDR2 SYDVKM. CDR3 region: CASSLFGQENNSPLHF. CDR3 sequence (DNA): TGTGCCAGCAGTTTGTTCGGACAGGAGAATAATTCACCCCTCCACTTT.

In its sample, this clone was seen a few times. The gene calls are TRBV5-1 and TRBJ1-1, with D maybe TRBD1 (6 bases). Germline CDR1 is SGHRS and CDR2 is YFSETQ. The V end lost 5 bases, the J end lost 3 bases, and 8 bases lay between the germline ends. This CDR3 has 12 residues. CDR3 protein: CASSTGYTEAFF. The CDR3 DNA is TGCGCCAGCAGTACAGGGTACACTGAAGCTTTCTTT.

The chain couples TRBV11-2 to TRBJ2-5; TRBD2 aligns across 7 bases. The CDR3 has 17 amino acids. V dropped 0 bases and J dropped 5; count of bases not matched to a gene: 12. Germline assignment: CDR1 SGHAT and CDR2 FQNNGV. The CDR3 DNA sequence: TGTGCCAGCAGCTTAGATCAAGGTACTAGCGCTAAGGAGACCCAGTACTTC. Translation gives CASSLDQGTSAKETQYF.

This clone was seen a handful of times. This chain joins TRBV10-1 and TRBJ1-1; D is ambiguous. Trimming left V 4 bases short and J 8 bases short, with 11 bases between. CDR1 and CDR2 from the germline V gene are WNHNN and SYGVQD (reference sequence). The CDR3 is 12 residues long. The CDR3 loop is CASSGPGVEAFF. As DNA, the CDR3 is TGCGCCAGCAGTGGCCCCGGGGTAGAAGCTTTCTTT.

The chain carries TRBV19 and TRBJ2-5; D is perhaps TRBD1 or TRBD2 (5 bases each). The CDR3 is 16 residues long. Trimming took off 4 bases at V and 2 bases at J, with 17 bases between the two ends. Germline CDR1 is LNHDA and CDR2 is SQIVND (reference sequence). DNA for the CDR3: TGTGCCAGTAGTAAGGTTATGGGGACCATACAAGAGACCCAGTACTTC. This codes for CASSKVMGTIQETQYF.

The chain carries TRBV6-1 and TRBJ2-4; a possible D gene is TRBD2 (6 bases). The germline V gene has CDR1 MNHNS and CDR2 SASEGT. The CDR3 sequence is 11 residues long. The V gene lost 8 bases and the J gene lost 8 bases, with 10 bases spanning the gap. The CDR3 is CASWAGHIQYF. CDR3 coding DNA: TGTGCCAGCTGGGCGGGGCACATTCAGTACTTC.

A few counts support this clone. The CDR3 sequence is CASSFDRDYGYTF. CDR3 nucleotides: TGCGCCAGCAGCTTTGACAGAGACTATGGCTACACCTTC. The chain couples TRBV5-1 to TRBJ1-2; a possible D gene is TRBD1 (5 bases). The V and J ends lost 2 bases and 3 bases respectively, with 8 bases between them. The length of the CDR3 is 13 residues. The germline V gene encodes CDR1 SGHRS and CDR2 YFSETQ.

The CDR3 DNA follows: TGCAGTCCCGCCAAAACGTACGAGCAGTACTTC. This translates into CSPAKTYEQYF. The V gene is TRBV20-1, the J gene TRBJ2-7, with D unresolved. Trimming shortened V by 8 bases and J by 4 bases, and 12 bases separated the two germline ends. Per germline, CDR1 DFQATT and CDR2 SNEGSKA (reference sequence). This CDR3 region has 11 residues.

The chain employs TRBV5-1 and TRBJ2-3; the D gene is possibly TRBD2 (6 bases). Trimming took off 4 bases at V and 3 bases at J, with 18 bases between the two ends. The length of the CDR3 is 16 residues. The V gene's germline CDR1 is SGHRS and CDR2 YFSETQ. CDR3 sequence: CASSLGWDAGTDTQYF. CDR3 sequence (DNA): TGCGCCAGCAGCCTTGGATGGGACGCGGGAACAGATACGCAGTATTTT.

The V and J genes are TRBV7-2 and TRBJ2-1, with 14 positions matching TRBD2. Germline V gives CDR1 SGHTA, CDR2 FQGNSA. CDR3 length: 16 residues. V lost 1 base, J lost 9 bases, and 5 bases stayed unmatched. CDR3: CASSLGTSGGQIEQFF. CDR3 sequence (DNA): TGTGCCAGCAGCTTAGGGACTAGCGGGGGGCAGATTGAGCAGTTCTTC.

The genes are TRBV29-1 and TRBJ2-3, with 8 bases lining up with TRBD1. Trimming took 6 bases from V and 3 from J; bases not matched to a gene: 5. This CDR3 has 13 amino acids. Germline V gene sequence: CDR1 SQVTM, CDR2 ANQGSEA. CDR3 region: CSVRRTGTDTQYF. Here the CDR3 DNA reads TGCAGCGTCCGTCGGACAGGGACAGATACGCAGTATTTT.

The V gene is TRBV12-5, the J gene TRBJ1-5, with 7 positions matching TRBD1. The germline V gene has CDR1 LGHNT and CDR2 FRNRAP. After removal of 5 bases from V and 1 base from J, the junction contained 8 bases not matched to a gene. CDR3 length equals 16 residues. CDR3 sequence reads: CASGPIPGQSNQPQHF. As DNA, the CDR3 is TGTGCTAGTGGTCCCATCCCGGGACAGAGCAATCAGCCCCAGCATTTT.

The CDR3 sequence: CASSIDRDTEQYF. CDR3 sequence (DNA): TGTGCCAGTAGTATCGACAGAGATACCGAGCAGTACTTC. The genes are TRBV19 and TRBJ2-5; D perhaps matches TRBD1 (5 bases). With the DNA end fitting TRBJ2-7 better, the J assignment may be wrong. The length of the CDR3 is 13 residues. The germline CDR1 and CDR2 sequences are LNHDA and SQIVND (reference sequence).

The chain joins TRBV10-3 to TRBJ2-1; 8 bases line up with TRBD2. The CDR3 spans 15 residues. V gave up 2 bases and J gave up 9 bases; unmatched junction bases: 9. Germline V gives CDR1 ENHRY, CDR2 SYGVKD. The CDR3 DNA reads as TGTGCCATCAGTGAGGCTCTAGCGGGTAATTTTGAGCAGTTCTTC. It yields the protein CAISEALAGNFEQFF.

The rearrangement uses TRBV7-9 and TRBJ2-5; TRBD2 agrees at 9 bases. V trimming: 2 bases; J trimming: 2 bases; junction bases outside the gene matches: 12. The CDR3 spans 18 residues. Germline lookup yields CDR1 SEHNR and CDR2 FQNEAQ (reference sequence). This chain's CDR3 is CASSLKRGETIKQETQYF. The CDR3 nucleotides read TGTGCCAGCAGCTTAAAGCGGGGGGAAACTATAAAACAAGAGACCCAGTACTTC.

The rearrangement joins TRBV5-1 to TRBJ2-7, with 9 bases that match TRBD2. The CDR3 runs 16 residues. Germline lookup yields CDR1 SGHRS and CDR2 YFSETQ. V trimming: 2 bases; J trimming: 3 bases; junction bases outside the gene matches: 9. The CDR3 DNA follows: TGCGCCAGCAGCTTAACCGGGACTAGCAAACACTACGAGCAGTACTTC. This codes for CASSLTGTSKHYEQYF.

The chain is built from TRBV28 and TRBJ1-4, with a tentative D call TRBD1 (6 bases). Germline V lookup: CDR1 MDHEN, CDR2 SYDVKM. Trimming shortened V by 4 bases and J by 8 bases, and 17 bases separated the two germline ends. The CDR3 has 15 residues. The CDR3 sequence is CASSWFGTPGEKLFF. CDR3 in DNA: TGTGCCAGCAGTTGGTTCGGGACACCGGGGGAAAAACTGTTTTTT.

V is TRBV4-2 and J is TRBJ2-3; 8 nucleotides line up with TRBD2. The V and J ends lost 4 bases and 2 bases, in that order; junction bases with no gene match: 5. The length of the CDR3 is 15 residues. Germline-derived CDR1 and CDR2 are LGHNA and YNFKEQ. The CDR3 bases are TGTGCCAGCAGCCCGATCGGGGGGGCCACAGATACGCAGTATTTT. Encoded protein: CASSPIGGATDTQYF.

The chain employs TRBV10-1 and TRBJ2-2; D might be TRBD1 (6 bases). V lost 6 bases to trimming and J lost 3 bases, with 11 bases between them. Germline values: CDR1 WNHNN, CDR2 SYGVQD (reference sequence). The CDR3 totals 14 residues. The CDR3 reads CASRGQTDTGELFF. CDR3 DNA sequence: TGCGCCAGCAGAGGACAGACCGACACCGGGGAGCTGTTTTTT.

The chain combines TRBV7-9 with TRBJ1-1; TRBD1 agrees at 9 bases. Germline V gene lookup returns CDR1 SEHNR and CDR2 FQNEAQ (reference sequence). V was clipped by 1 base and J by 10 bases; unmatched bases: 10. CDR3 length equals 15 residues. CDR3 sequence: CASSLVRGQGSPAFF. The CDR3 coding sequence is TGTGCCAGCAGCTTAGTAAGGGGACAGGGTAGTCCAGCTTTCTTT.